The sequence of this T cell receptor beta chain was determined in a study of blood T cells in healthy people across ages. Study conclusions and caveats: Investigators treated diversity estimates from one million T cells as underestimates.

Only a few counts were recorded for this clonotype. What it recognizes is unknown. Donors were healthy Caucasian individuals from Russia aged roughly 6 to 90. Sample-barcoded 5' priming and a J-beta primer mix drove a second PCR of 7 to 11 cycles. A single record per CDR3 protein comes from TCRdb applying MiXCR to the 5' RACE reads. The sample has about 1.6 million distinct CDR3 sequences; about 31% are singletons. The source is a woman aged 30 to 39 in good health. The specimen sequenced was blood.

Here the CDR3 DNA reads TGTGCCAGCAGCTTGGCACTAGCGGGAGGGGTCACAGATACGCAGTATTTT. This sequence encodes CASSLALAGGVTDTQYF. The chain links TRBV5-6 to TRBJ2-3; TRBD2 matches at 13 bases. V dropped 0 bases and J dropped 2; count of bases not matched to a gene: 3. CDR1 is SGHDT and CDR2 is YYEEEE in the germline V gene. The length of the CDR3 is 17 residues. The full variable domain, rest sourced from reference TRBV5-6 and TRBJ2-3, is DAGVTQSPTHLIKTRGQQVTLRCSPKSGHDTVSWYQQALGQGPQFIFQYYEEEERQRGNFPDRFSGHQFPNYSSELNVNALLLGDSALYLCASSLALAGGVTDTQYFGPGTRLTVL.